This TCR beta chain was sequenced during a study of PD-L1 blockade in urothelial cancer. Study summary: It was around 2014 that patients started atezolizumab at 1,200 mg intravenously every 3 weeks. Analysis of blood occurred 3 weeks (second dose) and 6 weeks after treatment start. Blood-derived samples held a median around 140,000 T cells.

TCRdb's copy holds only in-frame clones and misses some; the assay was immunoSEQ multiplex PCR. This sample has roughly 130,000 clones; 70% to 85% occur once, and the top ten carry about 2.9%. Time point here: pretreatment peripheral blood. Points from the study as a whole: Durable-benefit patients showed greater tumor-associated blood clone expansion at 3 weeks.

In regard to this clone: The antigen is not known.

The V gene end was trimmed by 4 bases and the J gene end by 3 bases; junction bases not matched to a gene: 4. CDR1 and CDR2 (germline): SGDLS, YYNGEE. The CDR3 is made up of 15 amino acids. The material was PBMCs, obtained around atezolizumab (anti-PD-L1) treatment. The sequence came from a man aged 45-65 years with urothelial cancer. The chain employs TRBV9 and TRBJ2-7; 13 nucleotides align to TRBD2. The CDR3 DNA reads TGTGCCAGCAGCCCCCGGACTAGCGGGAGCTACGAGCAGTACTTC. Amino acids: CASSPRTSGSYEQYF. The whole variable domain, remainder taken from reference TRBV9 and TRBJ2-7, is DSGVTQTPKHLITATGQRVTLRCSPRSGDLSVYWYQQSLDQGLQFLIQYYNGEERAKGNILERFSAQQFPDLHSELNLSSLELGDSALYFCASSPRTSGSYEQYFGPGTRLTVT.